The 12 T cell receptor beta chains given below trace back to one sample, sequenced in a study of human T cells and chemical hapten exposure. TCRdb called the RACE reads again in MiXCR, with one record for every CDR3 protein. The sample shows under 85,000 distinct CDR3 sequences, about a tenth of them seen only once. Noted time point: patch test 2, 6 weeks after DPC sensitization. Specified treatment: therapeutic diphenylcyclopropenone sensitization with weekly scalp DPC. The starting material was whole blood, obtained in connection with sensitization to the hapten diphenylcyclopropenone (DPC). The receptor source for this set is a woman aged 45-65 years with alopecia areata. Some clones in this sample may be carry-over from other donors' samples.

CDR3 nucleotides: TGTGCCAGCAGCGCCGGGGACAGGGGCACTCAGCCCCAGCATTTT. Translation gives CASSAGDRGTQPQHF. The J gene is TRBJ1-5, the V gene TRBV7-9, with 10 positions matching TRBD1. This CDR3 is built from 15 residues. CDR1 is SEHNR, CDR2 FQNEAQ, per germline (reference sequence). V gave up 5 bases and J gave up 6 bases; unmatched junction bases: 7.

This clonotype was seen a handful of times. At one boundary the junction diverges from the germline segment, which might be a read error. This rearrangement joins TRBV11-2 to TRBJ2-7; 14 positions agree with TRBD2. The CDR3 contains 13 residues. The germline V gene encodes CDR1 SGHAT and CDR2 FQNNGV. In DNA, the CDR3 is TGTGCCAGCAGACCGACTAGCGGGAGGGCCCCGTTCTTC. Its translation: CASRPTSGRAPFF.

This clonotype occurred many times. The chain employs TRBV12-3 or TRBV12-4 and TRBJ2-5; 9 bases map to TRBD1. The CDR3 runs 16 residues. Unmatched junction bases numbered 12, after V lost 6 bases and J lost 4 bases. CDR3 in amino acids: CASRQTGTGLGETQYF. DNA for the CDR3: TGTGCCAGCAGGCAAACCGGGACAGGGTTAGGAGAGACCCAGTACTTC.

The genes are TRBV11-3 and TRBJ2-1, with no clear D. Deletions cut 1 base from V and 6 bases from J, with 7 bases between. The CDR3 has 13 amino acids. The germline V gene encodes CDR1 SGHNT and CDR2 YENEEA. The CDR3: CASSLGPFNEQFF. In nucleotides, the CDR3 is TGTGCCAGCAGCTTAGGCCCCTTCAATGAGCAGTTCTTC.

This clonotype was counted at least ten times. The chain has TRBV5-6 and TRBJ2-7; the D is unclear. The CDR3 totals 13 residues. CDR1 SGHDT and CDR2 YYEEEE come from the germline V gene. The germline V and J ends were trimmed by 2 bases and 3 bases, with 9 bases remaining between them. The CDR3 sequence: CASSFDGVYEQYF. In DNA form, the CDR3 reads TGTGCCAGCAGCTTTGACGGAGTCTACGAGCAGTACTTC.

This clonotype was counted between two and nine times. The chain joins TRBV5-1 to TRBJ2-6; TRBD1 matches at 7 bases. Germline lookup yields CDR1 SGHRS and CDR2 YFSETQ. Germline trimming cut 4 bases from V and 2 bases from J; bases unmatched to any gene: 3. This CDR3 spans 15 amino acids. In DNA, the CDR3 is TGCGCCAGCAGCAATACAGGGGCTGGGGCCAACGTCCTGACTTTC. Amino acid sequence: CASSNTGAGANVLTF.

This clonotype was counted at least ten times. The rearrangement uses TRBV27 and TRBJ2-5; no definite D call. V was pared by 7 bases and J by 1 base, with 13 bases between. The CDR3 has 14 residues. CDR1 is MNHEY and CDR2 is SMNVEV in the germline V gene (reference sequence). The CDR3 loop is CASMPGSVQETQYF. The CDR3 DNA reads as TGTGCCAGCATGCCAGGATCGGTCCAAGAGACCCAGTACTTC.

This clonotype occurred a few times. The chain couples TRBV19 to TRBJ2-5; TRBD2 might be the D (5 bases). V was shortened by 6 bases and J by 1 base, with 12 bases between the two germline ends. Germline V gives CDR1 LNHDA, CDR2 SQIVND (reference sequence). This CDR3 region has 14 residues. In DNA, the CDR3 is TGTGCCAGTAGCCTCGGACTGCTCCAAGAGACCCAGTACTTC. Translated: CASSLGLLQETQYF.

This sequence joins TRBV19 and TRBJ1-5; D ambiguous. Trimming left V 7 bases short and J 4 bases short, with 11 bases between. The CDR3 runs 13 residues. Germline lookup yields CDR1 LNHDA and CDR2 SQIVND (reference sequence). CDR3 DNA: TGTGCCAGTACCGGACCTAATAATCAGCCCCAGCATTTT. This codes for CASTGPNNQPQHF.

This clonotype was recorded many times. The rearrangement links TRBV24-1 to TRBJ2-3, with D perhaps TRBD2 (5 bases). Looked up from germline, CDR1 is KGHDR and CDR2 is SFDVKD. Trimming removed 3 bases at V and 3 bases at J, with 15 bases between. The CDR3 covers 16 residues. Written as DNA, the CDR3 is TGTGCCACCAGTGATAGACGGACTCAGATTACAGATACGCAGTATTTT. It codes for CATSDRRTQITDTQYF.

This clonotype was seen only a few times. The genes are TRBV11-3 and TRBJ1-4; the D is unclear. The CDR3 totals 15 residues. Per germline, CDR1 SGHNT and CDR2 YENEEA. V gave up 2 bases and J gave up 0 bases, with 7 bases separating them. CDR3 in amino acids: CASSLRKATNEKLFF. The CDR3 nucleotides read TGTGCCAGCAGCTTAAGGAAAGCAACTAATGAAAAACTGTTTTTT.

This clonotype occurred many times. The J gene is TRBJ2-2, the V gene TRBV6-2 or TRBV6-3; D gene uncertain. The V and J ends lost 7 bases and 6 bases respectively, with 12 bases between them. CDR3 length equals 13 residues. Germline-derived CDR1 and CDR2 are MNHEY and SVGEGT. The CDR3 here is CASTTRVAGELFF. The CDR3 bases are TGTGCCAGCACCACCCGTGTGGCCGGGGAGCTGTTTTTT.